The clone carrying this T cell receptor (beta chain) has just one count. Its antigen is still unknown. V dropped 8 bases and J dropped 6 bases, with 16 bases sitting between them. The CDR3 consists of 14 residues. Germline V gene data show CDR1 as LNHDA and CDR2 as SQIVND (reference sequence). Measured with immunoSEQ multiplex PCR; TCRdb has only the in-frame clones, and not every one. The sample has some 87,000 clones, 92% seen once; the top ten hold about 0.28%. These data originate in a study of graft-versus-host responses after intestinal transplantation. Study-level findings and limits: Marrow from the recipient contained GvH clones, some of which had appeared first in ileum or blood. In patients with graft-donor T cell macrochimerism, allograft graft-versus-host to host-versus-graft clonal ratios were high.

The sample was unstimulated CD4+ T cells sorted from spleen or lymph node cells, taken before intestinal transplant. This clonotype originated in a human donor who received an intestinal transplant. The rearrangement links TRBV19 to TRBJ1-4; D unclear. The CDR3 sequence: CASSSGREDEKLFF. CDR3 DNA sequence: TGTGCCAGTTCCTCTGGGAGGGAAGATGAAAAACTGTTTTTT.